A single sample gave rise to the 3 T cell receptor beta chains below, sequenced in a study of cytomegalovirus exposure and HLA in healthy donors. Primers for the PCR totalled 60 Vbeta and 13 Jbeta. Assay used: immunoSEQ multiplex PCR; TCRdb lists only in-frame clones, some missing. The repertoire holds roughly 200,000 clones, around 78% seen once, with approximately 2.1% in the top ten. The specimen sequenced was PBMCs. These receptors came from a man aged 25 to 40 in good health and CMV-seronegative.

This chain connects TRBV5-1 to TRBJ2-7, with D possibly matching TRBD1 (6 bases). CDR1 SGHRS and CDR2 YFSETQ come from the germline V gene. CDR3 length equals 9 residues. Trimming pared 10 bases from V and 7 bases from J, leaving 9 bases between. The CDR3 is CAPGAEQYF. The CDR3 DNA follows: TGCGCCCCAGGGGCAGAGCAGTACTTC.

The V call is TRBV14, the J call TRBJ2-7, with 11 bases fitting TRBD1. Trimming at V came to 1 base and at J to 6 bases, leaving 5 bases not matched to a gene. The CDR3 extends over 15 amino acids. The germline gives CDR1 SGHDN, CDR2 FVKESK. In DNA form, the CDR3 reads TGTGCCAGCAGCCAAGGTGGGACAGGGGGTACCGAGCAGTACTTC. Its translation: CASSQGGTGGTEQYF.

The J gene is TRBJ1-4, the V gene TRBV11-2, with TRBD1 matching over 12 bases. From germline, CDR1 is SGHAT and CDR2 FQNNGV. CDR3 length equals 17 residues. V shed 5 bases and J 7 bases; nucleotides not matched to a gene: 11. CDR3 in DNA: TGTGCCAGCAGCATCCGAAGACCGGGACAGGGGGCTGAAAAACTGTTTTTT. Its protein is CASSIRRPGQGAEKLFF. Full variable domain (rest looked up from reference TRBV11-2 and TRBJ1-4): EAGVAQSPRYKIIEKRQSVAFWCNPISGHATLYWYQQILGQGPKLLIQFQNNGVVDDSQLPKDRFSAERLKGVDSTLKIQPAKLEDSAVYLCASSIRRPGQGAEKLFFGSGTQLSVL.